The source of this T cell receptor (beta chain) is a study of regulatory T cells in long-lasting Graves disease. Time point defined: newly diagnosed GD, antithyroid drugs for less than 3 months. Preparation of the TCR library used RNA extracted from PBMCs. CDR3 length: 14 amino acids. Trimming pared 8 bases from V and 11 bases from J, leaving 21 bases between. This clonotype was seen ten or more times. TCR beta libraries were built with iRepertoire HTBI primers and Arm-PCR of CDR3 regions. TCRdb reprocessed the multiplex PCR reads via MiXCR and lists one record per CDR3 protein. The sample records roughly 560,000 distinct CDR3 sequences, 15% to 20% being singletons. The same data also went into a second study, on T cells in Graves' hyperthyroidism and ophthalmopathy.

The receptor was isolated from a woman aged 40 to 65 with Graves disease. The source was peripheral blood mononuclear cells (PBMCs), collected at new diagnosis, from a patient treated with antithyroid drugs. V is TRBV12-3 or TRBV12-4 and J is TRBJ1-4, with D possibly being TRBD1 (5 bases). Here the CDR3 DNA reads TGTGCCAGCCAAGCCCGGGGGACGGTGGGGAAACTGTTTTTT. Protein product: CASQARGTVGKLFF.